Sequencing of this TCR beta chain was carried out in a study of cytomegalovirus exposure and HLA in healthy donors. Primers for the PCR totalled 60 Vbeta and 13 Jbeta. Profiled with immunoSEQ multiplex PCR; TCRdb holds only in-frame clones, not every one. In the table there are 150,000 to 200,000 clones, 75% to 80% of which are singletons. Concerning this clone itself: Its antigen is undetermined.

Study findings and constraints: Data from an earlier analysis indicated that most TCR beta V segments were productive either about 87% or about 30% of the time.

The clonotype was recovered from a man over 45 in good health and CMV-seropositive. Source material: PBMCs.

Here the CDR3 DNA reads TGTGCCAGCAGCTGGGCCCGGGGAGGGAACACTGAAGCTTTCTTT. This translates into CASSWARGGNTEAFF. The chain uses TRBV11-1 and TRBJ1-1; no clear D gene. Trimming cost V 4 bases and J 1 base, with 13 bases left between them. Per the germline V gene, CDR1 is SGHAT and CDR2 is FQDESV (reference sequence). The CDR3 length is 15 residues.